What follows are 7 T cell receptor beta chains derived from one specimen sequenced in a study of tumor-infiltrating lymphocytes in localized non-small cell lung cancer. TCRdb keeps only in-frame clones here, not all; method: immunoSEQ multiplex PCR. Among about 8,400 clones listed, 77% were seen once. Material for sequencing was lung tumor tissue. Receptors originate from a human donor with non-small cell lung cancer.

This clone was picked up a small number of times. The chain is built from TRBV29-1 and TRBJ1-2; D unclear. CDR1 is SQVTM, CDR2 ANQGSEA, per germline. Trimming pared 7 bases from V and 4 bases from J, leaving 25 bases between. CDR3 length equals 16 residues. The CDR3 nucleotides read TGCAGCGCCCGTTCCCGGGAAGGGCCGGGAGCCTATGGCTACACCTTC. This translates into CSARSREGPGAYGYTF.

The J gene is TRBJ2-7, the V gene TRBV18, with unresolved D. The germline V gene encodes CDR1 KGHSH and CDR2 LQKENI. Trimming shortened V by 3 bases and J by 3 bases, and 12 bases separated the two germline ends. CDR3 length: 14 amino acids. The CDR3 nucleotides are TGTGCCAGCTCACCGCCGGGCCCGTACTACGAGCAGTACTTC. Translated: CASSPPGPYYEQYF. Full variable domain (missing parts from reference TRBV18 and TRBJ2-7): NAGVMQNPRHLVRRRGQEARLRCSPMKGHSHVYWYRQLPEEGLKFMVYLQKENIIDESGMPKERFSAEFPKEGPSILRIQQVVRGDSAAYFCASSPPGPYYEQYFGPGTRLTVT.

CDR3 amino acids: CASSLLEFRTGLGYTF. For the CDR3, the DNA is TGTGCCAGCAGTTTACTGGAATTTCGGACAGGGCTCGGCTACACCTTC. The chain recombines TRBV28 with TRBJ1-2, with 8 nucleotides matching TRBD1. V lost 2 bases to trimming and J lost 8 bases; unmatched junction nucleotides: 13. Looked up from germline, CDR1 is MDHEN and CDR2 is SYDVKM. The CDR3 extends over 16 amino acids.

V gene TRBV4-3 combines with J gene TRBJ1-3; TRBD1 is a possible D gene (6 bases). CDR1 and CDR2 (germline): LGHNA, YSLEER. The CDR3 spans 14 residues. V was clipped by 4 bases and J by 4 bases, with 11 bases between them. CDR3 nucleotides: TGCGCCAGCAGCCCTACAGGGCACGGAAACACCATATATTTT. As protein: CASSPTGHGNTIYF.

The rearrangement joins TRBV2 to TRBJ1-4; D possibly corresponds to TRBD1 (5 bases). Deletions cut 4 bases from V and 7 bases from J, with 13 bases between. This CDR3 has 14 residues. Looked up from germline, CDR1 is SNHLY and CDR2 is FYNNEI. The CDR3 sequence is CASSAEVGVEKLFF. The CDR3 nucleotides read TGTGCCAGCAGTGCCGAAGTGGGGGTTGAAAAACTGTTTTTT.

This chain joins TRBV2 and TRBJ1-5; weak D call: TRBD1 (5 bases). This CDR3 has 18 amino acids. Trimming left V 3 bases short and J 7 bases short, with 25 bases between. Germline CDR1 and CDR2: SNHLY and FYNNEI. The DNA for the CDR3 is TGTGCCAGCAGTGATTCATCCGGTCTACGCGGAAGGGGACAGCCCCAGCATTTT. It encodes CASSDSSGLRGRGQPQHF.

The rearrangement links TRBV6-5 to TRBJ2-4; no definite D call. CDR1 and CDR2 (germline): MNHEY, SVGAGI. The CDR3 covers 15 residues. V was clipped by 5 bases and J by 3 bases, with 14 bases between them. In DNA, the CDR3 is TGTGCCAGCAGTCCAGCCTCCTTGAGCAAAAACATTCAGTACTTC. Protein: CASSPASLSKNIQYF.